This TCR beta chain was documented in a study of molecular identifiers for immune sequencing clone quantification. TCRdb passed the PCR reads through MiXCR, listing each CDR3 protein once. The repertoire holds some 10,000 distinct CDR3 sequences, with roughly a sixth as singletons. The V segment lost 3 bases and the J segment 5 bases; nucleotides outside the gene matches: 7. Germline CDR1 is MGHRA and CDR2 is YSYEKL. The CDR3 totals 14 residues. This TCR was sampled from a human donor in good health. Some libraries in this study had Jurkat cell RNA spiked in. Sequences were obtained from naive CD8+ T cells from blood, with Jurkat cell RNA spiked in. As for subset: FACS-sorted CD8+CD4-CCR7+CD45RA+ naive T cells. The chain employs TRBV4-1 and TRBJ2-7, with 7 bases lining up with TRBD1. In DNA, the CDR3 is TGCGCCAGCAGCCATGAGACAGGGTACGACGAGCAGTACTTC. Translation: CASSHETGYDEQYF.